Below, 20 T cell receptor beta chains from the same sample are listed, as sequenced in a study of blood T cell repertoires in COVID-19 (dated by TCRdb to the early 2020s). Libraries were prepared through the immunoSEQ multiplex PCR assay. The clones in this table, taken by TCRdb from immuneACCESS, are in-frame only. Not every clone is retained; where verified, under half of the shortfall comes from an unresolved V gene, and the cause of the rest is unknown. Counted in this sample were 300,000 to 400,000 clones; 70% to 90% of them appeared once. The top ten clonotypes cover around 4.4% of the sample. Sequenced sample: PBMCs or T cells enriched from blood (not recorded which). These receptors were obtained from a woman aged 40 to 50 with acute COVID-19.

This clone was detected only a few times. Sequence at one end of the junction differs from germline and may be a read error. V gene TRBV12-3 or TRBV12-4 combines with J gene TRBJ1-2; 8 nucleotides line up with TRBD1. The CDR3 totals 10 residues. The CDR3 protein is CASSLDRDHF. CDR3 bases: TGTGCCAGCAGTTTGGACAGGGATCACTTC.

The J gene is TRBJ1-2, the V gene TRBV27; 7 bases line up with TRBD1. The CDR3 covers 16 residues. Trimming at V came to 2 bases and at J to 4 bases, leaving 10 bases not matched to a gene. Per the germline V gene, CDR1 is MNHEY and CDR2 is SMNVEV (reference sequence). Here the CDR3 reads CASSLEGRGSLYGYTF. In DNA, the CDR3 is TGTGCCAGCAGTTTAGAAGGCAGGGGGTCTCTCTATGGCTACACCTTC.

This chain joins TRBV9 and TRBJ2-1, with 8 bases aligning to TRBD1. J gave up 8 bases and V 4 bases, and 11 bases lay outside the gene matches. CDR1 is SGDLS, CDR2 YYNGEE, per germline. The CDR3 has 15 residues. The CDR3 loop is CASSRTRQGWDEQFF. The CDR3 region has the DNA TGTGCCAGCAGCCGTACTAGACAGGGGTGGGATGAGCAGTTCTTC.

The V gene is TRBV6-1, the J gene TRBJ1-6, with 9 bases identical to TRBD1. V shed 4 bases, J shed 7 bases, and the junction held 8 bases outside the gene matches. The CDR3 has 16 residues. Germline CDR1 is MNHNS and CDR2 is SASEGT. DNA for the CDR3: TGTGCCAGCAGTGGCGAAAAGGGGACAGGGAATTCACCCCTCCACTTT. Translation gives CASSGEKGTGNSPLHF.

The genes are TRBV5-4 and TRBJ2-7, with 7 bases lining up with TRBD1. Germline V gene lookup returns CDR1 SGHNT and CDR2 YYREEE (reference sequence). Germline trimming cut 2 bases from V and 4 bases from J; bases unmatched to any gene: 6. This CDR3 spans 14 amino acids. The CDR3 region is CASSFGQGVYEQYF. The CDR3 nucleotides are TGTGCCAGCAGCTTCGGGCAGGGGGTTTACGAGCAGTACTTC.

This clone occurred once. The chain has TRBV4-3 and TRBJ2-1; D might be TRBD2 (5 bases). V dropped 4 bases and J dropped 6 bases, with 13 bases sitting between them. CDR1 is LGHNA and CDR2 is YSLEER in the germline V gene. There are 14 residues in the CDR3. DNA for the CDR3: TGCGCCAGCAGCCTGGGAGTTGGGAGCAATGAGCAGTTCTTC. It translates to CASSLGVGSNEQFF.

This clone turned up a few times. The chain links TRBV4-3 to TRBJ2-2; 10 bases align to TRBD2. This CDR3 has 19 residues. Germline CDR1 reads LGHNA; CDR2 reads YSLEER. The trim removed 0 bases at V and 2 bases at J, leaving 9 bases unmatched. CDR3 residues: CASSQDQRLAGVNTGELFF. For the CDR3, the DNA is TGCGCCAGCAGCCAAGATCAGCGGCTAGCGGGAGTCAACACCGGGGAGCTGTTTTTT.

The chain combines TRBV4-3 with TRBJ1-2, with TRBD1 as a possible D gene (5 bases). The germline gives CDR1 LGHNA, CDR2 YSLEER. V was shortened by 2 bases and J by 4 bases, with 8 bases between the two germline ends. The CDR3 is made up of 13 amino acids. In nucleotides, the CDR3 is TGCGCCAGCAGCCAAACAGGATTCTATGGCTACACCTTC. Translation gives CASSQTGFYGYTF.

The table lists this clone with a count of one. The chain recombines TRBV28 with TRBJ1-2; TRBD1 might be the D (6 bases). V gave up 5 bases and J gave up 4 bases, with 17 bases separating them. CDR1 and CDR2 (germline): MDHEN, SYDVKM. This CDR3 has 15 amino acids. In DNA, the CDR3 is TGTGCCAGCAGTCTCTCTACAGGGTTACGCTATGGCTACACCTTC. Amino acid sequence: CASSLSTGLRYGYTF.

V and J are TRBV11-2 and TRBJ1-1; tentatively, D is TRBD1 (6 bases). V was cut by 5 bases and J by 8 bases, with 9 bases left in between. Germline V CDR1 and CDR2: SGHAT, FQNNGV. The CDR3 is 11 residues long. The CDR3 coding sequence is TGTGCCAGCAGCCACCAGGGGGAAGCTTTCTTT. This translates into CASSHQGEAFF.

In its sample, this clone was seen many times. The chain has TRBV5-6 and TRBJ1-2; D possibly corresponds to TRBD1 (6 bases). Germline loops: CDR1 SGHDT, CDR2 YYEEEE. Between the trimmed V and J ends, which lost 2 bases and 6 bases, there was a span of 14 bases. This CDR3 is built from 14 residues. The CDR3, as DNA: TGTGCCAGCAGCTTCAGGGGAGTAGGAGATGGCTACACCTTC. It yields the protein CASSFRGVGDGYTF.

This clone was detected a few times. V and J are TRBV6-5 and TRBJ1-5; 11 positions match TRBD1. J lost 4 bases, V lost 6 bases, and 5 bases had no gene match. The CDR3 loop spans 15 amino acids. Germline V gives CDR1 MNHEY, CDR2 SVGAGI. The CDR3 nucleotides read TGTGCCAGCAGCTCGGACAGGGGGCAGAATCAGCCCCAGCATTTT. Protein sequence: CASSSDRGQNQPQHF.

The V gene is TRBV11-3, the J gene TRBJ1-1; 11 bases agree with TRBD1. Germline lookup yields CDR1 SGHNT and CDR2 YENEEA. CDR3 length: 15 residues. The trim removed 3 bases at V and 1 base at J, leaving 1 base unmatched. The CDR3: CASSLGTGGNTEAFF. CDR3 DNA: TGTGCCAGCAGCTTGGGGACAGGGGGGAACACTGAAGCTTTCTTT. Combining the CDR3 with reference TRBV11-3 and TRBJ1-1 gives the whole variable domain EAGVVQSPRYKIIEKKQPVAFWCNPISGHNTLYWYLQNLGQGPELLIRYENEEAVDDSQLPKDRFSAERLKGVDSTLKIQPAELGDSAVYLCASSLGTGGNTEAFFGQGTRLTVV.

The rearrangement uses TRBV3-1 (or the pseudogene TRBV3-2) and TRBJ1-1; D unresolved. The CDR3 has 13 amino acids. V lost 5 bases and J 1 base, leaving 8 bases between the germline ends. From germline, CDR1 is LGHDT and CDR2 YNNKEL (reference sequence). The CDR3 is CASSLTANTEAFF. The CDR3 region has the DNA TGTGCCAGCAGCTTAACAGCGAACACTGAAGCTTTCTTT.

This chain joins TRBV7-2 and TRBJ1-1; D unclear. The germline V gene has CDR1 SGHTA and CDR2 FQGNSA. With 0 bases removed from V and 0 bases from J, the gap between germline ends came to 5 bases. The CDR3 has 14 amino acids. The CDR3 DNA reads TGTGCCAGCAGCTTAGCCCAAATGAACACTGAAGCTTTCTTT. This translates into CASSLAQMNTEAFF.

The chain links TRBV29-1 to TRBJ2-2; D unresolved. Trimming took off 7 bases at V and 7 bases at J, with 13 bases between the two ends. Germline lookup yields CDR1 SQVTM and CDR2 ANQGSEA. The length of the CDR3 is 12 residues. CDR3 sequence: CSGSHMGGELFF. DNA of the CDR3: TGCAGCGGGAGTCACATGGGCGGGGAGCTGTTTTTT.

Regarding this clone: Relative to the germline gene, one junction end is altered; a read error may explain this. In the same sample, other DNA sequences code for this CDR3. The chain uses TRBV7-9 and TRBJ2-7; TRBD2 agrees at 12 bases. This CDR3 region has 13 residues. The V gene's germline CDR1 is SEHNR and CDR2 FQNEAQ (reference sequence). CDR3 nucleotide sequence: TGTGCCAGCAGCCTAGCGGGAGGGTACGAGCAGTACTTC. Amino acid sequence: CASSLAGGYEQYF.

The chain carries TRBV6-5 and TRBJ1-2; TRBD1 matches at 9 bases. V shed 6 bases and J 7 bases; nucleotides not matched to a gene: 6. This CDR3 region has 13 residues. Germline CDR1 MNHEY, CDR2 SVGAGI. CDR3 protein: CASRLQGAGGYTF. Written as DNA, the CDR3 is TGTGCCAGCAGGCTACAGGGGGCCGGTGGCTACACCTTC.

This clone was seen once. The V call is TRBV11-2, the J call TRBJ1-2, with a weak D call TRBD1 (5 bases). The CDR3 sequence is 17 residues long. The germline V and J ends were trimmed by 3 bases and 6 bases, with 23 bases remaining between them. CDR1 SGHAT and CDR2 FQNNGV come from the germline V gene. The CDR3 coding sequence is TGTGCCAGCAGCTTTACTTCCCCCGGCAGGGATAGGCATGGCTACACCTTC. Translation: CASSFTSPGRDRHGYTF. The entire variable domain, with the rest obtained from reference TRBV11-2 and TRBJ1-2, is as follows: EAGVAQSPRYKIIEKRQSVAFWCNPISGHATLYWYQQILGQGPKLLIQFQNNGVVDDSQLPKDRFSAERLKGVDSTLKIQPAKLEDSAVYLCASSFTSPGRDRHGYTFGSGTRLTVV.

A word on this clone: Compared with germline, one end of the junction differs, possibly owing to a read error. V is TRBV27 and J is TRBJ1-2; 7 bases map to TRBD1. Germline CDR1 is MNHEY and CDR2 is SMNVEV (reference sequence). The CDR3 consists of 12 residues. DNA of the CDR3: TGTGCCAGCAGTTCACCCGGACAGGCTCCCATCTTC. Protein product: CASSSPGQAPIF.